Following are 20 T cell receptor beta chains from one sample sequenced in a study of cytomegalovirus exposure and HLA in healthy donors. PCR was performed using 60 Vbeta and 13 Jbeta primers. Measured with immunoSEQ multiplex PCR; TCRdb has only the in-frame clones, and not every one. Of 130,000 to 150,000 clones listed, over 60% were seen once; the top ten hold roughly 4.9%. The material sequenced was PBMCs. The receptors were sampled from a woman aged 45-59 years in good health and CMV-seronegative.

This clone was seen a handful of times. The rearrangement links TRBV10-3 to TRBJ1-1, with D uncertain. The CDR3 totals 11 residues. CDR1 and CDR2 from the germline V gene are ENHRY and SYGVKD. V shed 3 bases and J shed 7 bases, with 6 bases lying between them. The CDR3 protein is CAISDYREAFF. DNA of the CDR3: TGTGCCATCAGTGACTACCGTGAAGCTTTCTTT.

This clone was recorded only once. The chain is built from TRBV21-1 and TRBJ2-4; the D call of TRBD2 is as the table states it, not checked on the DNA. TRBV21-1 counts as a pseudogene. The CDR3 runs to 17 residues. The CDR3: CASSKLRGGLAKNIQYF. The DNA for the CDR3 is TGTGCCAGCAGCAAACTACGGGGGGGGCTAGCCAAAAACATTCAGTACTTC.

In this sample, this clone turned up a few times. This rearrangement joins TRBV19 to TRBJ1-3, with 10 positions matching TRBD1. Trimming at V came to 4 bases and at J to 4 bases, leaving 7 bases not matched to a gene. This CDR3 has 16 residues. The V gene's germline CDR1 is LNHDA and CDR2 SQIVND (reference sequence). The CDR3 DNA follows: TGTGCCAGTAGTACCCCAGGGACAGGGGCAGGAAACACCATATATTTT. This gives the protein CASSTPGTGAGNTIYF.

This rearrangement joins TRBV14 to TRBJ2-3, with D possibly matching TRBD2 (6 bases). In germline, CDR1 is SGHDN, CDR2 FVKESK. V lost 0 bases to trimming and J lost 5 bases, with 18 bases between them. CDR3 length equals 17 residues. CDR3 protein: CASSQDRETRFIDTQYF. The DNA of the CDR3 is TGTGCCAGCAGCCAAGATCGGGAGACTAGGTTCATAGATACGCAGTATTTT.

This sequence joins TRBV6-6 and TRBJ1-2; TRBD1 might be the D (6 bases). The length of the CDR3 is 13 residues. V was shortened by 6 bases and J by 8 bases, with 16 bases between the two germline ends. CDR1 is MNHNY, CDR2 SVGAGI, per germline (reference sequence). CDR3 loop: CASSHPGGPGYTF. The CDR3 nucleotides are TGTGCCAGCAGCCATCCGGGGGGGCCGGGCTACACCTTC.

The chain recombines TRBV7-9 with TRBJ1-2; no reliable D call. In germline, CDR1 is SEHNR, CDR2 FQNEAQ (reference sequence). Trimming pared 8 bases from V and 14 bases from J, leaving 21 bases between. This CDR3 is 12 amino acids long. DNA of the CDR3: TGTGCCAGCTTTTCCGTCGGACTCTCGGGAACCTTC. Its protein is CASFSVGLSGTF.

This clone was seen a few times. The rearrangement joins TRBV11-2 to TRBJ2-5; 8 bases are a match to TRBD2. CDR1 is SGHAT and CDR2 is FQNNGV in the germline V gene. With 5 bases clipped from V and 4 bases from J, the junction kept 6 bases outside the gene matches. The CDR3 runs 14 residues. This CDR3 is CASSPGGITETQYF. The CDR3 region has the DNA TGTGCCAGCAGCCCGGGGGGGATTACAGAGACCCAGTACTTC.

CDR3 loop: CASSISGGNQPQHF. In DNA form, the CDR3 reads TGTGCCAGTAGTATTAGCGGGGGCAATCAGCCCCAGCATTTT. This chain uses TRBV19 with TRBJ1-5; the D is unclear. Germline assignment: CDR1 LNHDA and CDR2 SQIVND (reference sequence). The CDR3 is 14 residues long. Between the trimmed V and J ends, which lost 3 bases and 2 bases, there was a span of 8 bases. The entire variable domain, with the rest obtained from reference TRBV19 and TRBJ1-5, is as follows: DGGITQSPKYLFRKEGQNVTLSCEQNLNHDAMYWYRQDPGQGLRLIYYSQIVNDFQKGDIAEGYSVSREKKESFPLTVTSAQKNPTAFYLCASSISGGNQPQHFGDGTRLSIL.

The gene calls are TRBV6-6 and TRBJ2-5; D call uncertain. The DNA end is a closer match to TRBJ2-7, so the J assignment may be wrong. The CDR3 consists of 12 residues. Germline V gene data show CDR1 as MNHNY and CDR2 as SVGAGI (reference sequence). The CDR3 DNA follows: TGTGCCAGCAGCTCCCTAGCCTACGAGCAGTACTTC. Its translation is CASSSLAYEQYF.

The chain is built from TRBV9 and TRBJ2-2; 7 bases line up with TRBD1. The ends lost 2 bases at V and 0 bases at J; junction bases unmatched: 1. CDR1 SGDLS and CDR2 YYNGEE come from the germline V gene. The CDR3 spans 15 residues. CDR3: CASSVTGANTGELFF. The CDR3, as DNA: TGTGCCAGCAGCGTTACAGGGGCGAACACCGGGGAGCTGTTTTTT.

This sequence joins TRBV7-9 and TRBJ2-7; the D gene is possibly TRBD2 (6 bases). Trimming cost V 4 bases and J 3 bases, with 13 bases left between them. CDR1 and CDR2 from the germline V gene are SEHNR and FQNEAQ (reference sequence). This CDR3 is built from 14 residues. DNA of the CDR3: TGTGCCAGCAGCTCTATCCGGGGGAGCTACGAGCAGTACTTC. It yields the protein CASSSIRGSYEQYF.

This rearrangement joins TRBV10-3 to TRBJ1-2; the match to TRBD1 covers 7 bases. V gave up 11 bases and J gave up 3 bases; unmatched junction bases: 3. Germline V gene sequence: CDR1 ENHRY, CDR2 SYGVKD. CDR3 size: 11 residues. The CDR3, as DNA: TGTGCCCCAGGGGGAGACTATGGCTACACCTTC. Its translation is CAPGGDYGYTF.

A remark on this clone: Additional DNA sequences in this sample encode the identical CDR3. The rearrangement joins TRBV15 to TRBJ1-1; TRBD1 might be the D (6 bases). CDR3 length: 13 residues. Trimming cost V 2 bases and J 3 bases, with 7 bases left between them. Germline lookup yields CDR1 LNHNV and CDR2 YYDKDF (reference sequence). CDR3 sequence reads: CATSRQGHTEAFF. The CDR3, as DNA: TGTGCCACCAGCAGACAGGGGCACACTGAAGCTTTCTTT.

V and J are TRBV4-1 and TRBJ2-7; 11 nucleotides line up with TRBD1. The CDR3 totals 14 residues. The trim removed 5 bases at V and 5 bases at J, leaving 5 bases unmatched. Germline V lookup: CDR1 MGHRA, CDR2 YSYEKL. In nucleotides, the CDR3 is TGCGCCAGCAGCGCGGGACAGGGGGGTGACGAGCAGTACTTC. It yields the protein CASSAGQGGDEQYF.

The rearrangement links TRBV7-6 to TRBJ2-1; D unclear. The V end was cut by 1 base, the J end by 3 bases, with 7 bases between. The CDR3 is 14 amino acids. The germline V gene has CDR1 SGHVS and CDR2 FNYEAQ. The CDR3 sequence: CASSLGDIYNEQFF. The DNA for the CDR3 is TGTGCCAGCAGCTTAGGCGACATCTACAATGAGCAGTTCTTC.

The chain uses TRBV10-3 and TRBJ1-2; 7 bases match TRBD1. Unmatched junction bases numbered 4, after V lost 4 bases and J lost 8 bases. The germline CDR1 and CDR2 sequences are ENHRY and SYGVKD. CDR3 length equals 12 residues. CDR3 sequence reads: CAISVAQGGYTF. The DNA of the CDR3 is TGTGCCATCAGTGTCGCACAGGGGGGCTACACCTTC.

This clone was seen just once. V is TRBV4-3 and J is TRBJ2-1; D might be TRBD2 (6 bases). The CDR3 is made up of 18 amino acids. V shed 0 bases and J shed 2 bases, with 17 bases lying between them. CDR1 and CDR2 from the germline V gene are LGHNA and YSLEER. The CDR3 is CASSQEQVRGIPYNEQFF. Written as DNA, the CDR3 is TGCGCCAGCAGCCAAGAACAGGTCCGGGGGATCCCCTACAATGAGCAGTTCTTC.

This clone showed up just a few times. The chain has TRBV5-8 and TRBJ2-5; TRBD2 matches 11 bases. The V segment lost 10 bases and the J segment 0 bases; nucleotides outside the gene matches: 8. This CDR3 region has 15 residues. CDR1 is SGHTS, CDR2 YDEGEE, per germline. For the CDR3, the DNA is TGTGCCGCCGGACGGGGACTAGCGGACCAAGAGACCCAGTACTTC. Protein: CAAGRGLADQETQYF.

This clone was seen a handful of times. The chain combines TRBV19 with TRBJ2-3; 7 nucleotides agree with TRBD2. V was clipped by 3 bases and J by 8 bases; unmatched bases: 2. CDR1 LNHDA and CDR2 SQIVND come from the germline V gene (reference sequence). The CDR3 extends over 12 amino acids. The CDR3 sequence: CASSIWGGTQYF. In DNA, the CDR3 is TGTGCCAGTAGTATTTGGGGGGGTACGCAGTATTTT.

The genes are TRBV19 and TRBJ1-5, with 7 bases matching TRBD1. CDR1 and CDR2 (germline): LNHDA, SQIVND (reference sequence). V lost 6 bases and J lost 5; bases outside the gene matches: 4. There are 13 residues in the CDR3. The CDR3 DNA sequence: TGTGCCAGTAGCACAGGGGCCGATCAGCCCCAGCATTTT. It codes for CASSTGADQPQHF.